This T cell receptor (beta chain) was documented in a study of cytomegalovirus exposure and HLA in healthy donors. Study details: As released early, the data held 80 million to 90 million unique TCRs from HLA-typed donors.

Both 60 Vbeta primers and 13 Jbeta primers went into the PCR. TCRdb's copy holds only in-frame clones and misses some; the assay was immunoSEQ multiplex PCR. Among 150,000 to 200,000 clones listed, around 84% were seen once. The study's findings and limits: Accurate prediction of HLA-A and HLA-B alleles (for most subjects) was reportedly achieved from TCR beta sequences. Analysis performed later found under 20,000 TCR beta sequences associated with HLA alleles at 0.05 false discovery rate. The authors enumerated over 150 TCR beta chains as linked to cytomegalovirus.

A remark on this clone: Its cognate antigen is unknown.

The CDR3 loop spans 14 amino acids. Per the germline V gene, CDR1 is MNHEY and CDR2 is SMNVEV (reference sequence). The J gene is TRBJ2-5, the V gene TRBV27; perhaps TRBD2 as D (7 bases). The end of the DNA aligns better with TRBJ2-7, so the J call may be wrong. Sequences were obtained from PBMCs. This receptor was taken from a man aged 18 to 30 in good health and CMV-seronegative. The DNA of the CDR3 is TGTGCCAGCAGTTTGCGGGGGCCTAGGAACGAGCAGTACTTC. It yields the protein CASSLRGPRNEQYF.